This T cell receptor (beta chain) stems from a study of T-cell memory formation after mild COVID-19. TCRdb independently ran MiXCR on the 5' RACE reads; one entry per CDR3 protein. The table has roughly 350,000 distinct CDR3 sequences, roughly 15% seen once. This clonotype came up many times. The germline V and J ends were trimmed by 6 bases and 3 bases, with 11 bases remaining between them. The CDR3 is 13 residues long. The chain links TRBV12-3 or TRBV12-4 to TRBJ2-5, with D hard to call. The TCR was taken from a man aged 18 to 35 who had mild COVID-19 (a few samples of this study predate the infection). Cell type and time point are not known. The sample comprised PBMCs or a T cell subset sorted from them (not recorded which). CDR3 region: CASSRLGEETQYF. The CDR3 coding sequence is TGTGCCAGCAGCCGACTGGGCGAAGAGACCCAGTACTTC.